Each of the 21 T cell receptor beta chains below was sequenced from the same sample in a study of beta chain features in type 1 diabetes. Expressed TCRB transcripts were sequenced, since all the RNA that had been isolated was reverse transcribed. Sequencing used immunoSEQ multiplex PCR; TCRdb keeps in-frame clones, though not all of them. The sample has some 410,000 clones, approximately 13% seen once; the top ten hold around 0.035%. The sequenced sample consisted of naive CD4+ T cells from blood. Receptors were obtained from a man aged 30-40 years in good health.

The chain links TRBV7-2 to TRBJ2-3; 9 bases are a match to TRBD1. CDR1 and CDR2 from the germline V gene are SGHTA and FQGNSA. There are 13 residues in the CDR3. Trimming at V came to 8 bases and at J to 3 bases, leaving 3 bases not matched to a gene. CDR3 residues: CTSAGTGTDTQYF. For the CDR3, the DNA is TGTACCAGCGCCGGGACAGGGACAGATACGCAGTATTTT.

This clone was recorded a few times. V usage is TRBV10-3 and J usage is TRBJ1-6; possible D gene TRBD1, 6 bases. Trimming removed 6 bases at V and 8 bases at J, with 17 bases between. Germline V CDR1 and CDR2: ENHRY, SYGVKD. This CDR3 contains 15 residues. This chain's CDR3 is CAISYREVVDSPLHF. In DNA form, the CDR3 reads TGTGCCATCAGCTACAGGGAGGTGGTGGATTCACCCCTCCACTTT.

This clone was seen repeatedly, ten times or more. The rearrangement links TRBV4-3 to TRBJ2-3; no firm D call. The CDR3 extends over 15 amino acids. V was pared by 0 bases and J by 0 bases, with 7 bases between. Germline V lookup: CDR1 LGHNA, CDR2 YSLEER. CDR3 loop: CASSQDRASTDTQYF. DNA for the CDR3: TGCGCCAGCAGCCAAGATCGGGCTAGCACAGATACGCAGTATTTT.

The chain carries TRBV11-2 and TRBJ2-4; D ambiguous. The CDR3 spans 13 residues. The germline gives CDR1 SGHAT, CDR2 FQNNGV. V was cut by 5 bases and J by 8 bases, with 13 bases left in between. As DNA, the CDR3 is TGTGCCAGCAGCGGTGAGCCCGGTTACATTCAGTACTTC. Its protein product is CASSGEPGYIQYF. The complete variable domain, with remaining parts taken from reference TRBV11-2 and TRBJ2-4, reads EAGVAQSPRYKIIEKRQSVAFWCNPISGHATLYWYQQILGQGPKLLIQFQNNGVVDDSQLPKDRFSAERLKGVDSTLKIQPAKLEDSAVYLCASSGEPGYIQYFGAGTRLSVL.

The table lists this clone with a few counts. This chain links TRBV4-3 with TRBJ2-7, with D hard to call. Germline V CDR1 and CDR2: LGHNA, YSLEER. V was pared by 1 base and J by 3 bases, with 7 bases between. This CDR3 region has 13 residues. The CDR3: CASSQGTLYEQYF. CDR3 in DNA: TGCGCCAGCAGCCAAGGTACCCTCTACGAGCAGTACTTC.

This chain connects TRBV30 to TRBJ2-2, with a weak D call TRBD2 (6 bases). The germline gives CDR1 GTSNPN, CDR2 SVGIG (reference sequence). The CDR3 totals 16 residues. The V end was cut by 0 bases, the J end by 6 bases, with 17 bases between. As DNA, the CDR3 is TGTGCCTGGAGTGTACTTGGGGGGTGCGGCCCCGGGGAGCTGTTTTTT. Amino acids: CAWSVLGGCGPGELFF.

This clone occurred a few times. V usage is TRBV15 and J usage is TRBJ2-2; D uncertain. Germline V CDR1 and CDR2: LNHNV, YYDKDF (reference sequence). Trimming took 0 bases from V and 4 from J, leaving 9 bases between them. There are 15 residues in the CDR3. CDR3 loop: CATSRDKTGTGELFF. As DNA, the CDR3 is TGTGCCACCAGCAGAGATAAGACGGGCACCGGGGAGCTGTTTTTT.

V usage is TRBV7-2 and J usage is TRBJ2-4; 10 nucleotides match TRBD2. Germline lookup yields CDR1 SGHTA and CDR2 FQGNSA. The CDR3 sequence is 15 residues long. After removal of 2 bases from V and 7 bases from J, the junction contained 5 bases not matched to a gene. The CDR3 protein is CASSLRLAGVNIQYF. The CDR3 DNA is TGTGCCAGCAGCTTAAGGCTAGCGGGAGTGAACATTCAGTACTTC.

This clone turned up a few times. This chain links TRBV4-1 with TRBJ2-4, with D perhaps given as TRBD1 or TRBD2 (6 bases each). The CDR3 runs 15 residues. V dropped 4 bases and J dropped 2 bases, with 12 bases sitting between them. Germline CDR1 reads MGHRA; CDR2 reads YSYEKL. CDR3 loop: CASSRGAQTKNIQYF. CDR3 DNA sequence: TGCGCCAGCAGCCGGGGGGCGCAGACCAAAAACATTCAGTACTTC.

This chain links TRBV23-1 with TRBJ1-4; D is perhaps TRBD1 (6 bases). TRBV23-1 is an open reading frame, and its role is uncertain. The CDR3 covers 15 residues. Trimming removed 2 bases from V and 0 bases from J, with 7 bases in between. The CDR3 DNA reads as TGCGCCAGCAGTCAAGGACAGCCAACTAATGAAAAACTGTTTTTT. Its protein is CASSQGQPTNEKLFF.

J is TRBJ2-7 and V is TRBV7-2; D gene unclear. This CDR3 has 13 amino acids. Trimming left V 5 bases short and J 3 bases short, with 11 bases between. Germline V lookup: CDR1 SGHTA, CDR2 FQGNSA. The CDR3 loop reads CASSPSVSYEQYV. Written as DNA, the CDR3 is TGTGCCAGCAGCCCATCCGTCAGCTACGAGCAGTACGTC.

This clone has just a few counts. V usage is TRBV29-1 and J usage is TRBJ1-2; the D gene is possibly TRBD1 (6 bases). Trimming left V 3 bases short and J 0 bases short, with 17 bases between. The CDR3 loop spans 16 amino acids. CDR1 and CDR2 from the germline V gene are SQVTM and ANQGSEA. CDR3 sequence (DNA): TGCAGCGTTGATTCGTCACAGGGTCTGACTAACTATGGCTACACCTTC. It translates to CSVDSSQGLTNYGYTF.

V is TRBV5-1 and J is TRBJ2-1; D may be TRBD1 or TRBD2 (5 bases each). The CDR3 runs to 15 residues. V dropped 3 bases and J dropped 7 bases, with 17 bases sitting between them. CDR1 SGHRS and CDR2 YFSETQ come from the germline V gene. The CDR3 DNA sequence: TGCGCCAGCAGCTCCCCGGGACCCCTAGGGAATGAGCAGTTCTTC. Translated, it gives CASSSPGPLGNEQFF.

The gene calls are TRBV5-4 and TRBJ2-3; TRBD2 is a possible D gene (6 bases). From germline, CDR1 is SGHNT and CDR2 YYREEE (reference sequence). The V gene lost 8 bases and the J gene lost 5 bases, with 18 bases spanning the gap. This CDR3 region has 14 residues. This CDR3 reads CASGTPGREDTQYF. The CDR3 region has the DNA TGTGCCAGTGGGACTCCCGGTCGGGAAGATACGCAGTATTTT.

This clone was detected ten times or more. The rearrangement uses TRBV29-1 and TRBJ2-2; 11 bases are shared with TRBD2. Trimming cost V 7 bases and J 7 bases; bases outside gene matches: 11. Germline CDR1 and CDR2: SQVTM and ANQGSEA. The CDR3 extends over 15 amino acids. This CDR3 is CSATGTSGVSGELFF. CDR3 nucleotides: TGCAGCGCCACCGGGACTAGCGGTGTCAGCGGGGAGCTGTTTTTT.

This clone showed up just a few times. The chain uses TRBV5-4 and TRBJ2-2, with 8 bases lining up with TRBD2. The germline V gene encodes CDR1 SGHNT and CDR2 YYREEE (reference sequence). The CDR3 is made up of 16 amino acids. V shed 4 bases, J shed 4 bases, and the junction held 9 bases outside the gene matches. The DNA of the CDR3 is TGTGCCAGCAGCGCGAAGAGCGGGAGTGTCACCGGGGAGCTGTTTTTT. Translating it yields CASSAKSGSVTGELFF.

This rearrangement joins TRBV7-2 to TRBJ1-2, with D perhaps matching TRBD1 (5 bases). Deletions cut 7 bases from V and 0 bases from J, with 12 bases between. Germline V gene lookup returns CDR1 SGHTA and CDR2 FQGNSA. This CDR3 is 14 amino acids long. CDR3 nucleotides: TGTGCCAGCACCCCTGGGGGAACTAACTATGGCTACACCTTC. Its translation: CASTPGGTNYGYTF.

The rearrangement links TRBV30 to TRBJ1-5; 7 bases are a match to TRBD1. CDR3 length: 13 amino acids. Trimming cost V 5 bases and J 6 bases; bases outside gene matches: 7. Looked up from germline, CDR1 is GTSNPN and CDR2 is SVGIG (reference sequence). In DNA, the CDR3 is TGTGCCTGGGGGGACAGCCGGAGTCAGCCCCAGCATTTT. This gives the protein CAWGDSRSQPQHF.

The V gene is TRBV5-1, the J gene TRBJ2-1; 7 nucleotides line up with TRBD2. Germline values: CDR1 SGHRS, CDR2 YFSETQ. This CDR3 is built from 14 residues. V lost 1 base to trimming and J lost 7 bases; unmatched junction nucleotides: 5. The CDR3 protein is CASSLSASGNEQFF. Here the CDR3 DNA reads TGCGCCAGCAGCTTGTCGGCTAGCGGAAATGAGCAGTTCTTC. Full variable domain (remainder filled in from reference TRBV5-1 and TRBJ2-1): KAGVTQTPRYLIKTRGQQVTLSCSPISGHRSVSWYQQTPGQGLQFLFEYFSETQRNKGNFPGRFSGRQFSNSRSEMNVSTLELGDSALYLCASSLSASGNEQFFGPGTRLTVL.

This clone came up a few times. The chain couples TRBV5-4 to TRBJ2-1; D is undetermined. This CDR3 has 12 residues. Trimming took off 4 bases at V and 6 bases at J, with 8 bases between the two ends. Germline lookup yields CDR1 SGHNT and CDR2 YYREEE (reference sequence). In DNA form, the CDR3 reads TGTGCCAGCAGCCAAATCACCAATGAGCAGTTCTTC. Its protein product is CASSQITNEQFF.

This clone has only a few counts. The chain combines TRBV25-1 with TRBJ2-1; 7 bases map to TRBD1. Trimming took 2 bases from V and 12 from J; bases not matched to a gene: 10. The CDR3 consists of 14 residues. CDR1 and CDR2 from the germline V gene are MGHDK and SYGVNS. This CDR3 reads CASSEVGPGQRQFF. CDR3 nucleotides: TGTGCCAGCAGTGAAGTAGGTCCGGGACAGAGGCAGTTCTTC.